The 23 T cell receptor beta chains below all came from one sample that was sequenced in a study of CD8 T cells in Susac syndrome. cDNA came from around 0.5 to 1 ug RNA primed by random hexamers. TCRdb itself ran the immunoSEQ multiplex PCR reads through MiXCR, one entry per CDR3 protein. The table includes fewer than 150,000 distinct CDR3 sequences, about 93% detected once. Sequencing was carried out using CD8+ T cells from PBMCs. The receptors stem from a human donor with multiple sclerosis.

The CDR3 DNA reads TGCGCCAGCAGCTTCCCAGGGGTTGATGAGCAGTTCTTC. Residues: CASSFPGVDEQFF. The chain couples TRBV5-1 to TRBJ2-1; D possibly corresponds to TRBD1 (6 bases). The CDR3 sequence is 13 residues long. Trimming removed 2 bases at V and 8 bases at J, with 11 bases between. Germline values: CDR1 SGHRS, CDR2 YFSETQ. Based on the CDR3 plus reference TRBV5-1 and TRBJ2-1, the full variable domain is KAGVTQTPRYLIKTRGQQVTLSCSPISGHRSVSWYQQTPGQGLQFLFEYFSETQRNKGNFPGRFSGRQFSNSRSEMNVSTLELGDSALYLCASSFPGVDEQFFGPGTRLTVL.

This chain links TRBV30 with TRBJ1-1; D gene uncertain. This CDR3 is 13 amino acids long. The germline V and J ends were trimmed by 0 bases and 5 bases, with 10 bases remaining between them. The germline V gene encodes CDR1 GTSNPN and CDR2 SVGIG (reference sequence). CDR3 region: CAWSVMGGTEAFF. CDR3 in DNA: TGTGCCTGGAGTGTAATGGGAGGAACTGAAGCTTTCTTT.

The chain links TRBV5-4 to TRBJ2-7; 8 bases are shared with TRBD1. V trimming: 0 bases; J trimming: 5 bases; junction bases outside the gene matches: 4. The CDR3 spans 14 residues. Germline V CDR1 and CDR2: SGHNT, YYREEE (reference sequence). DNA of the CDR3: TGTGCCAGCAGCTTGGACAGGGGGAGTAACGAGCAGTACTTC. Its protein is CASSLDRGSNEQYF.

The chain uses TRBV12-3 or TRBV12-4 and TRBJ2-2; D gene unclear. This CDR3 has 15 amino acids. V lost 7 bases to trimming and J lost 7 bases, with 19 bases between them. The DNA of the CDR3 is TGTGCCAGCATCGGCGGCGCCGAGTGGGACGGGGAGCTGTTTTTT. This gives the protein CASIGGAEWDGELFF.

In this sample, this clonotype turned up a few times. CDR3 sequence (DNA): TGCAGCGCCCATGACAGAACTATTAACACTGAAGCTTTCTTT. Its protein is CSAHDRTINTEAFF. This rearrangement joins TRBV29-1 to TRBJ1-1; perhaps TRBD1 as D (5 bases). Germline V gives CDR1 SQVTM, CDR2 ANQGSEA. CDR3 length: 14 residues. Trimming removed 7 bases at V and 2 bases at J, with 17 bases between.

The V call is TRBV6-2 or TRBV6-3, the J call TRBJ2-1, with TRBD2 matching 7 bases. The CDR3 has 14 residues. CDR1 and CDR2 from the germline V gene are MNHEY and SVGEGT. Germline trimming cut 11 bases from V and 1 base from J; bases unmatched to any gene: 8. The CDR3 region has the DNA TGTGCCGCCTGGGGCGGGGGATCCTACAATGAGCAGTTCTTC. The encoded protein is CAAWGGGSYNEQFF.

The J gene is TRBJ2-7, the V gene TRBV5-4; D perhaps matches TRBD2 (6 bases). Germline V gene data show CDR1 as SGHNT and CDR2 as YYREEE (reference sequence). CDR3 length: 13 residues. Trimming took off 7 bases at V and 5 bases at J, with 16 bases between the two ends. For the CDR3, the DNA is TGTGCCAGCGCCCTCGGGGGAAGCGACGAGCAGTACTTC. The encoded protein is CASALGGSDEQYF.

The rearrangement links TRBV7-8 to TRBJ2-1; D not resolved. Germline V lookup: CDR1 SGHVS, CDR2 FQNEAQ. The length of the CDR3 is 14 residues. V lost 5 bases and J lost 7, with 15 bases in between. In DNA form, the CDR3 reads TGTGCCAGCAGCCTTGGCCCTTCTTGGAATGAGCAGTTCTTC. Amino acid sequence: CASSLGPSWNEQFF.

V gene TRBV27 combines with J gene TRBJ2-5; 10 positions agree with TRBD2. The CDR3 has 14 residues. With V trimmed by 9 bases and J by 4 bases, 8 bases remained unmatched. Germline CDR1 is MNHEY and CDR2 is SMNVEV (reference sequence). CDR3 sequence: CASRTSGGGETQYF. Written as DNA, the CDR3 is TGTGCCAGTCGGACTAGCGGAGGGGGAGAGACCCAGTACTTC.

The gene calls are TRBV30 and TRBJ1-2; D unclear. Germline loops: CDR1 GTSNPN, CDR2 SVGIG (reference sequence). Trimming left V 3 bases short and J 9 bases short, with 23 bases between. The CDR3 loop spans 15 amino acids. CDR3 sequence: CAWRAPVPSKWSYTF. CDR3 nucleotides: TGTGCCTGGAGAGCCCCGGTCCCCTCCAAATGGAGCTACACCTTC.

The chain combines TRBV5-6 with TRBJ1-2; D unresolved. The germline V and J ends were trimmed by 2 bases and 2 bases, with 10 bases remaining between them. This CDR3 is 14 amino acids long. CDR1 and CDR2 from the germline V gene are SGHDT and YYEEEE. The CDR3 sequence: CASSFQSQNYGYTF. The DNA of the CDR3 is TGTGCCAGCAGCTTTCAGTCACAGAACTATGGCTACACCTTC. Filled out from reference TRBV5-6 and TRBJ1-2, the complete variable domain reads DAGVTQSPTHLIKTRGQQVTLRCSPKSGHDTVSWYQQALGQGPQFIFQYYEEEERQRGNFPDRFSGHQFPNYSSELNVNALLLGDSALYLCASSFQSQNYGYTFGSGTRLTVV.

This chain connects TRBV7-9 to TRBJ2-5; possibly TRBD2 for D (6 bases). Trimming left V 8 bases short and J 4 bases short, with 14 bases between. Germline V lookup: CDR1 SEHNR, CDR2 FQNEAQ (reference sequence). This CDR3 has 13 residues. This CDR3 reads CASALLGGETQYF. The DNA for the CDR3 is TGTGCCAGCGCGCTACTCGGGGGAGAGACCCAGTACTTC.

J is TRBJ1-1 and V is TRBV7-2; D is ambiguous. Germline values: CDR1 SGHTA, CDR2 FQGNSA. This CDR3 contains 12 residues. Trimming stripped 1 base from V and 4 bases from J, with 4 bases between. CDR3 DNA sequence: TGTGCCAGCAGCTTAGATTCCACTGAAGCTTTCTTT. Translated, it gives CASSLDSTEAFF.

The gene calls are TRBV27 and TRBJ2-1, with 8 bases matching TRBD1. Germline CDR1 is MNHEY and CDR2 is SMNVEV (reference sequence). Trimming took 3 bases from V and 6 from J; bases not matched to a gene: 7. CDR3 length: 15 residues. The CDR3 sequence is CASSFLEDRANEQFF. CDR3 nucleotide sequence: TGTGCCAGCAGTTTCCTAGAGGACAGGGCCAATGAGCAGTTCTTC.

This clonotype showed up just a few times. The chain recombines TRBV7-6 with TRBJ1-1, with D possibly TRBD1 on 6 matching bases. The CDR3 contains 13 residues. Trimming left V 5 bases short and J 4 bases short, with 11 bases between. Germline V gene data show CDR1 as SGHVS and CDR2 as FNYEAQ. The CDR3 loop reads CASSPQGFTEAFF. Written as DNA, the CDR3 is TGTGCCAGCAGCCCTCAGGGGTTCACTGAAGCTTTCTTT.

This chain connects TRBV28 to TRBJ2-7; D is unclear. Germline values: CDR1 MDHEN, CDR2 SYDVKM. Trimming took off 5 bases at V and 7 bases at J, with 12 bases between the two ends. There are 12 residues in the CDR3. CDR3 DNA: TGTGCCAGCAGTCCCATCCGGCGGGAGCAGTACTTC. This sequence encodes CASSPIRREQYF.

This clonotype was seen a handful of times. CDR3 bases: TGTGCCAGCAGTTACGAGACCTATTACGGCTACACCTTC. This translates into CASSYETYYGYTF. The chain is built from TRBV6-2 or TRBV6-3 and TRBJ1-2; D remains unclear. CDR3 length equals 13 residues. The V end lost 2 bases, the J end lost 8 bases, and 12 bases lay between the germline ends. CDR1 and CDR2 (germline): MNHEY, SVGEGT.

The chain carries TRBV11-2 and TRBJ2-1, with 9 bases that match TRBD2. CDR1 and CDR2 (germline): SGHAT, FQNNGV. This CDR3 spans 15 amino acids. With V trimmed by 5 bases and J by 8 bases, 10 bases remained unmatched. The CDR3 DNA follows: TGTGCCAGCAGCCTCGGACTAGCGAGTTATGATGAGCAGTTCTTC. Translated, it gives CASSLGLASYDEQFF.

This clonotype was seen a handful of times. The chain carries TRBV3-1 and TRBJ1-5; 8 bases map to TRBD1. V shed 1 base and J 4 bases; nucleotides not matched to a gene: 3. Germline values: CDR1 LGHDT, CDR2 YNNKEL (reference sequence). The CDR3 covers 15 residues. The CDR3 spells CASSQGQGMNQPQHF. CDR3 coding DNA: TGTGCCAGCAGCCAAGGACAGGGGATGAATCAGCCCCAGCATTTT.

V gene TRBV28 combines with J gene TRBJ2-2; D might be TRBD1 (5 bases). Trimming removed 6 bases from V and 0 bases from J, with 14 bases in between. CDR1 and CDR2 from the germline V gene are MDHEN and SYDVKM. CDR3 size: 16 residues. CDR3 DNA sequence: TGTGCCAGCAGCCCCAAATCAGGGCCGAACACCGGGGAGCTGTTTTTT. Its translation: CASSPKSGPNTGELFF.

The chain carries TRBV20-1 and TRBJ2-5; 7 bases agree with TRBD2. Losses at the gene ends were 5 bases for V and 4 bases for J; bases not matched to a gene: 13. The germline V gene encodes CDR1 DFQATT and CDR2 SNEGSKA (reference sequence). The CDR3 has 15 residues. CDR3 in amino acids: CSAGREGGVGETQYF. The CDR3 DNA reads TGCAGTGCTGGGCGAGAGGGAGGGGTTGGAGAGACCCAGTACTTC.

This clonotype showed up just once. The V call is TRBV7-6, the J call TRBJ1-5; D may be TRBD1 (6 bases). Germline V gene lookup returns CDR1 SGHVS and CDR2 FNYEAQ. V was clipped by 1 base and J by 4 bases, with 11 bases between them. This CDR3 has 15 amino acids. The DNA of the CDR3 is TGTGCCAGCAGCTTAGAAGGGGGATGGAATCAGCCCCAGCATTTT. Amino acids: CASSLEGGWNQPQHF.

The genes are TRBV28 and TRBJ2-7; 10 nucleotides line up with TRBD1. The CDR3 has 15 amino acids. The germline V gene encodes CDR1 MDHEN and CDR2 SYDVKM. V lost 5 bases and J lost 2; bases outside the gene matches: 6. The CDR3, as DNA: TGTGCCAGCAGTCTCCCGGGACAGGGGACCTACGAGCAGTACTTC. The encoded protein is CASSLPGQGTYEQYF.